The 13 T cell receptor beta chains below all came from one sample that was sequenced in a study of T-cell memory formation after mild COVID-19. One entry per CDR3 protein, called by TCRdb with MiXCR from the 5' RACE reads. The data hold under 600,000 distinct CDR3 sequences, with roughly a fifth observed a single time. Sequenced input: PBMCs or a T cell subset sorted from them (not recorded which). The receptors were gathered from an adult woman who had mild COVID-19 (a few samples of this study predate the infection). Cell type and time point are not known.

This clonotype was counted a few times. The chain joins TRBV5-1 to TRBJ1-1, with D perhaps matching TRBD1 (5 bases). The CDR3 length is 13 residues. Germline CDR1 SGHRS, CDR2 YFSETQ. V was cut by 7 bases and J by 3 bases, with 13 bases left in between. CDR3 region: CASWGFGDTEAFF. CDR3 DNA: TGCGCCAGCTGGGGGTTTGGCGACACTGAAGCTTTCTTT.

This clonotype showed up just a few times. The chain carries TRBV24-1 and TRBJ2-1; perhaps TRBD1 as D (6 bases). The CDR3 sequence is 13 residues long. The V gene's germline CDR1 is KGHDR and CDR2 SFDVKD. Trimming shortened V by 12 bases and J by 7 bases, and 18 bases separated the two germline ends. CDR3 in amino acids: CASTGMERNEQFF. CDR3 nucleotides: TGTGCCTCCACAGGGATGGAACGGAATGAGCAGTTCTTC.

The CDR3 nucleotides are TGTGCCAGCTCGGGGATGCTCACCACGGGGGAGAATGAGCAGTTCTTC. Encoded protein: CASSGMLTTGENEQFF. The V and J genes are TRBV18 and TRBJ2-1; TRBD2 might be the D (6 bases). Germline assignment: CDR1 KGHSH and CDR2 LQKENI. This CDR3 is 16 amino acids long. V was clipped by 6 bases and J by 7 bases, with 22 bases between them.

The table lists this clonotype with a few counts. V and J are TRBV25-1 and TRBJ2-6, with D tentatively TRBD2 (6 bases). CDR1 is MGHDK, CDR2 SYGVNS, per germline. This CDR3 is built from 17 residues. V lost 6 bases and J lost 2, with 17 bases in between. The CDR3, as DNA: TGTGCCAGCAGGGCCTACCGGGGAGGCCCTGGGGCCAACGTCCTGACTTTC. This codes for CASRAYRGGPGANVLTF.

This clonotype was seen more than once but under ten times. This chain joins TRBV20-1 and TRBJ2-7; 7 positions agree with TRBD2. Losses at the gene ends were 1 base for V and 0 bases for J; bases not matched to a gene: 6. Germline CDR1 DFQATT, CDR2 SNEGSKA (reference sequence). CDR3 length: 15 residues. The CDR3 DNA reads TGCAGTGCTAGAGGGGGCGGCGGGAGCTCCTACGAGCAGTACTTC. Residues: CSARGGGGSSYEQYF.

Ten or more counts support this clonotype. The J gene is TRBJ1-2, the V gene TRBV15, with 10 bases lining up with TRBD1. V lost 0 bases and J lost 5; bases outside the gene matches: 6. The germline V gene has CDR1 LNHNV and CDR2 YYDKDF (reference sequence). The length of the CDR3 is 16 residues. This CDR3 is CATSRERQGARYGYTF. CDR3 DNA: TGTGCCACCAGCAGAGAGAGACAGGGGGCGCGTTATGGCTACACCTTC.

This clonotype was detected ten times or more. The chain couples TRBV3-1 to TRBJ1-1; D is unresolved. Germline V gives CDR1 LGHDT, CDR2 YNNKEL (reference sequence). The ends were cut back, 4 bases at V and 1 base at J, with 7 bases in the middle. The CDR3 sequence is 13 residues long. The CDR3 loop is CASSRGRNTEAFF. The CDR3 bases are TGTGCCAGCAGCCGCGGACGGAACACTGAAGCTTTCTTT.

The J gene is TRBJ2-3, the V gene TRBV20-1; 10 bases line up with TRBD2. V was pared by 5 bases and J by 2 bases, with 7 bases of the junction left unmatched. CDR3 length: 15 residues. Germline values: CDR1 DFQATT, CDR2 SNEGSKA (reference sequence). The CDR3 nucleotides are TGCAGTGCTGCGAAACTAGCGGGAATCACAGATACGCAGTATTTT. This gives the protein CSAAKLAGITDTQYF.

This chain links TRBV9 with TRBJ2-3, with D possibly being TRBD1 or TRBD2 (5 bases each). V shed 0 bases and J shed 5 bases, with 13 bases lying between them. Germline V gene lookup returns CDR1 SGDLS and CDR2 YYNGEE. The CDR3 loop spans 15 amino acids. The CDR3 spells CASSVDGARGDTQYF. As DNA, the CDR3 is TGTGCCAGCAGCGTAGATGGGGCACGGGGAGATACGCAGTATTTT.

The chain links TRBV5-4 to TRBJ2-5; tentatively, D is TRBD2 (6 bases). V was pared by 7 bases and J by 0 bases, with 22 bases between. The V gene's germline CDR1 is SGHNT and CDR2 YYREEE (reference sequence). The CDR3 has 17 residues. The CDR3 region is CASSGGGDSGYQETQYF. CDR3 sequence (DNA): TGTGCCAGCTCAGGTGGTGGAGACAGCGGGTACCAAGAGACCCAGTACTTC.

The gene calls are TRBV4-1 and TRBJ2-1; 11 bases are shared with TRBD2. The CDR3 runs to 17 residues. The V gene end was trimmed by 3 bases and the J gene end by 7 bases; junction bases not matched to a gene: 11. CDR1 and CDR2 from the germline V gene are MGHRA and YSYEKL. CDR3 sequence reads: CASSQETTSGGGNEQFF. CDR3 bases: TGCGCCAGCAGCCAGGAAACAACTAGCGGGGGAGGTAATGAGCAGTTCTTC.

V is TRBV30 and J is TRBJ2-3; TRBD1 might be the D (5 bases). Trimming removed 3 bases from V and 3 bases from J, with 10 bases in between. Germline values: CDR1 GTSNPN, CDR2 SVGIG (reference sequence). This CDR3 contains 13 residues. The CDR3 region is CAWSRDPTDTQYF. CDR3 nucleotide sequence: TGTGCCTGGAGCAGGGATCCTACAGATACGCAGTATTTT. The entire variable domain, with the rest obtained from reference TRBV30 and TRBJ2-3, is as follows: SQTIHQWPATLVQPVGSPLSLECTVEGTSNPNLYWYRQAAGRGLQLLFYSVGIGQISSEVPQNLSASRPQDRQFILSSKKLLLSDSGFYLCAWSRDPTDTQYFGPGTRLTVL.

The CDR3 protein is CASGDLLNEQFF. CDR3 DNA: TGTGCCTCTGGCGACCTACTAAATGAGCAGTTCTTC. The V call is TRBV6-5, the J call TRBJ2-1; D not certain. The CDR3 is 12 residues long. Germline assignment: CDR1 MNHEY and CDR2 SVGAGI. Trimming took 11 bases from V and 7 from J, leaving 15 bases between them.